Each of the 4 T cell receptor beta chains below was sequenced from the same sample in a study of T cell repertoires in cytomegalovirus infection. TCRdb re-called the reads with MiXCR, one entry per CDR3 protein. The top ten hold about an eighth of the sample, which has roughly 990,000 distinct CDR3 sequences, around 30% seen once. Their target antigens are unknown. Sequenced material: cultured CD8+ T cells from PBMCs, taken from culture after CMV antigen stimulation. Every receptor here comes from a human donor in good health (CMV status not recorded). Some clones in this sample may be carry-over from other donors' samples.

This chain connects TRBV27 to TRBJ2-4; 8 bases line up with TRBD1. The CDR3 spans 19 residues. Germline V gene data show CDR1 as MNHEY and CDR2 as SMNVEV (reference sequence). J was trimmed by 0 bases and V by 5 bases; bases with no gene match: 15. The CDR3 DNA reads TGTGCCAGCAGTCCCTCGACAGGGGACCCCTTCTTAGCCAAAAACATTCAGTACTTC. Amino acid sequence: CASSPSTGDPFLAKNIQYF.

This clonotype was counted between two and nine times. The rearrangement links TRBV6-6 to TRBJ2-7; possible D gene TRBD1, 5 bases. The CDR3 has 13 amino acids. V was cut by 2 bases and J by 5 bases, with 10 bases left in between. Per germline, CDR1 MNHNY and CDR2 SVGAGI (reference sequence). CDR3 in amino acids: CASSYVGANEQYF. CDR3 nucleotides: TGTGCCAGCAGTTACGTTGGGGCCAACGAGCAGTACTTC.

This clonotype has a count of ten or more. The chain carries TRBV7-8 and TRBJ1-2; weak D call: TRBD1 (6 bases). This CDR3 comprises 15 residues. Germline CDR1 SGHVS, CDR2 FQNEAQ. Trimming took 1 base from V and 2 from J, leaving 11 bases between them. The chain's CDR3 is CASSLDWTVNYGYTF. In nucleotides, the CDR3 is TGTGCCAGCAGCTTAGATTGGACAGTGAACTATGGCTACACCTTC.

This clonotype was counted at least ten times. This rearrangement joins TRBV12-3 or TRBV12-4 to TRBJ2-7; D may be TRBD2 (6 bases). Trimming cost V 3 bases and J 0 bases, with 9 bases left between them. This CDR3 is built from 14 residues. CDR3 coding DNA: TGTGCCAGCAGTTTCCGGGGGACCTCCTACGAGCAGTACTTC. Its protein is CASSFRGTSYEQYF.